This TCR beta chain was sequenced for a study of PD-L1 blockade in urothelial cancer. The time point was: pretreatment peripheral blood. This table comes from immunoSEQ multiplex PCR, and its TCRdb copy is limited to in-frame clones, with some not included. The data contain tens of thousands of clones, over 80% of them singletons. With V trimmed by 0 bases and J by 4 bases, 4 bases remained unmatched. Germline assignment: CDR1 SGHNT and CDR2 YYREEE (reference sequence). This CDR3 spans 15 amino acids. The clonotype comes from a woman in her 70s with urothelial cancer. The V and J genes are TRBV5-4 and TRBJ2-7; 10 bases are a match to TRBD2. The material sequenced was PBMCs, taken around atezolizumab (anti-PD-L1) treatment. DNA for the CDR3: TGTGCCAGCAGCTTGGAAGCGGGAGGGCCGTACGAGCAGTACTTC. Translated: CASSLEAGGPYEQYF.